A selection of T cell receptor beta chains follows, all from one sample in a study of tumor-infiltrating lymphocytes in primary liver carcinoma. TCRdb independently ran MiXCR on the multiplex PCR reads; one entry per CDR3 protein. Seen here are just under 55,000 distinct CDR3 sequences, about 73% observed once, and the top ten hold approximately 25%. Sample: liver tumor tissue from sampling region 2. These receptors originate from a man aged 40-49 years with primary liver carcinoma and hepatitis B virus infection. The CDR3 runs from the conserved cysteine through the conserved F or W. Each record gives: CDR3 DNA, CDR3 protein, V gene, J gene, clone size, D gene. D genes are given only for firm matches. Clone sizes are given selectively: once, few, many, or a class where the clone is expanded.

CDR3nt: TGTGCCAGCAGACGGGATGGCAGGGCATATACGGACAATCAGCCCCAGCATTTT
CDR3aa: CASRRDGRAYTDNQPQHF
v_gene: TRBV6-6
j_gene: TRBJ1-5
abundance: NA
d_gene: NA

CDR3nt: TGTGCCATCAGTGCTAGGCAGGGGACGCACGAGCAGTACTTC
CDR3aa: CAISARQGTHEQYF
v_gene: TRBV10-3
j_gene: TRBJ2-7
abundance: NA
d_gene: NA

CDR3nt: TGTGCCAGCAGTGAACAGGCGAATGCAGGTCAGCCCCAGCATTTT
CDR3aa: CASSEQANAGQPQHF
v_gene: TRBV2
j_gene: TRBJ1-5
abundance: few
d_gene: NA

CDR3nt: TGTGCCAGCAGCATGACTAGCGGGGCCCAGCCCTACGAGCAGTACTTC
CDR3aa: CASSMTSGAQPYEQYF
v_gene: TRBV7-3
j_gene: TRBJ2-7
abundance: many
d_gene: TRBD2

CDR3nt: TGTGCCATCAGGACCCATGAGAACACCGGGGAGCTGTTTTTT
CDR3aa: CAIRTHENTGELFF
v_gene: TRBV10-3
j_gene: TRBJ2-2
abundance: many
d_gene: NA

CDR3nt: TGTGCCTGGACTGAGGTGGCGGCTTACCTCGCGGAGACCCAGTACTTC
CDR3aa: CAWTEVAAYLAETQYF
v_gene: TRBV30
j_gene: TRBJ2-5
abundance: NA
d_gene: NA

CDR3nt: TGCAGCGTCGTCCCTAATGCCTACATTGATCAGTTCTTC
CDR3aa: CSVVPNAYIDQFF
v_gene: TRBV29-1
j_gene: TRBJ2-1
abundance: NA
d_gene: NA

CDR3nt: TGTGCCAACAGCTCTGGGCTCGGGGAGACCCAGTACTTC
CDR3aa: CANSSGLGETQYF
v_gene: TRBV13
j_gene: TRBJ2-5
abundance: NA
d_gene: NA

CDR3nt: TGCGCCAGCAGCTTGGTTGGGACGGCCCTCTCAGGGCAGTACTTC
CDR3aa: CASSLVGTALSGQYF
v_gene: TRBV5-1
j_gene: TRBJ2-7
abundance: NA
d_gene: NA

CDR3nt: TGTGGCAGCAGTGCGCCAGACCTATATGGCTACACCTTC
CDR3aa: CGSSAPDLYGYTF
v_gene: TRBV6-1
j_gene: TRBJ1-2
abundance: NA
d_gene: NA

CDR3nt: TGCGGCGTTGAAGTACATCAGACAGGGGTGTCCTACAAGCAGTACTTC
CDR3aa: CGVEVHQTGVSYKQYF
v_gene: TRBV29-1
j_gene: TRBJ2-7
abundance: NA
d_gene: TRBD1

CDR3nt: TGTGCCAGCAGTTCAGGGGCCATGTCCGGGTTTCAAGAGACCCAGTACTTC
CDR3aa: CASSSGAMSGFQETQYF
v_gene: TRBV11-2
j_gene: TRBJ2-5
abundance: NA
d_gene: NA

CDR3nt: TGTGCCGGCTACAGGGGGATGGCCAATGAGCAGTTCTTC
CDR3aa: CAGYRGMANEQFF
v_gene: TRBV2
j_gene: TRBJ2-1
abundance: many
d_gene: TRBD1

CDR3nt: TGTGCCAACAGTACCGGGCTAGCGGGTTCGACCCAGTACTTT
CDR3aa: CANSTGLAGSTQYF
v_gene: TRBV6-5
j_gene: TRBJ2-5
abundance: NA
d_gene: TRBD2

CDR3nt: TGTGCCAGCAGCTTGGGTGGTTACAATGAAGCTTTCTTT
CDR3aa: CASSLGGYNEAFF
v_gene: TRBV5-5
j_gene: TRBJ1-1
abundance: once
d_gene: NA

CDR3nt: TGTGCCTCCAGGCCGGAGGGATTAGCCTATGGGCAGTACTTC
CDR3aa: CASRPEGLAYGQYF
v_gene: TRBV6-5
j_gene: TRBJ2-7
abundance: NA
d_gene: NA

CDR3nt: TGTGACAGCACCCTAGGGACCAGACAAGAGACCCAGTACTTC
CDR3aa: CDSTLGTRQETQYF
v_gene: TRBV28
j_gene: TRBJ2-5
abundance: NA
d_gene: NA

CDR3nt: TGTCCCAGCAATTACTTAGGCAGCTCCGGGGCCAACGTCCTGACTTTC
CDR3aa: CPSNYLGSSGANVLTF
v_gene: TRBV6-5
j_gene: TRBJ2-6
abundance: NA
d_gene: NA

CDR3nt: TGCAGCGTTGGGACTACCATGGACGAATCGGGAGAGACCCTATACTTC
CDR3aa: CSVGTTMDESGETLYF
v_gene: TRBV29-1
j_gene: TRBJ2-5
abundance: NA
d_gene: NA

CDR3nt: TGTGCCAGCAGCACCGGACAGGGGGGGGCTTTCTTT
CDR3aa: CASSTGQGGAFF
v_gene: TRBV5-5
j_gene: TRBJ1-1
abundance: many
d_gene: TRBD1

CDR3nt: TGTGCCAGCAGCTACAATCCGTACGAGCAGTGCTTT
CDR3aa: CASSYNPYEQCF
v_gene: TRBV6-2/TRBV6-3
j_gene: TRBJ2-7
abundance: NA
d_gene: NA

CDR3nt: TGTGCGATCAGTGAGATTCACGGGCTAAATAATGAGCAGTTCTTC
CDR3aa: CAISEIHGLNNEQFF
v_gene: TRBV10-3
j_gene: TRBJ2-1
abundance: NA
d_gene: NA

CDR3nt: TGTGCAAGCAGCTTAGGGGCCTTGTCCGGGCTTCAAAAGACCCAGTACTTC
CDR3aa: CASSLGALSGLQKTQYF
v_gene: TRBV11-2
j_gene: TRBJ2-5
abundance: NA
d_gene: NA

CDR3nt: TGTGCCAACAGCTTAGTGGCCCTGGCGGGAACCGGGGAGCTGTTTTTT
CDR3aa: CANSLVALAGTGELFF
v_gene: TRBV11-2
j_gene: TRBJ2-2
abundance: NA
d_gene: NA

CDR3nt: TGTGTCAGCAGCACGTGGGGACCTCAAGGGACCCAGTACTTC
CDR3aa: CVSSTWGPQGTQYF
v_gene: TRBV11-1
j_gene: TRBJ2-5
abundance: NA
d_gene: NA

CDR3nt: TGTGCCAGTAGCGGGAGGGCTACCACAGATATGCAATATTTT
CDR3aa: CASSGRATTDMQYF
v_gene: TRBV10-3
j_gene: TRBJ2-3
abundance: NA
d_gene: TRBD2

CDR3nt: TGTGCCAGCTGGGACACCACTAACTGTGGCTGCACCTTC
CDR3aa: CASWDTTNCGCTF
v_gene: TRBV6-1
j_gene: TRBJ1-2
abundance: NA
d_gene: NA

CDR3nt: TGCGCCAGCAGCCAAGATTCAGGGGACCAAGAGATCCGGTACTTC
CDR3aa: CASSQDSGDQEIRYF
v_gene: TRBV4-1
j_gene: TRBJ2-5
abundance: NA
d_gene: NA

CDR3nt: NA
CDR3aa: CASSQVGTGATEAIF
v_gene: TRBV4-1
j_gene: TRBJ1-1
abundance: NA
d_gene: NA

CDR3nt: TGCGCCAGCAGCCCACGATTAGCGGGAGGAGCTGGGGCCAACGTCCCGACTTTC
CDR3aa: CASSPRLAGGAGANVPTF
v_gene: TRBV5-1
j_gene: TRBJ2-6
abundance: few
d_gene: TRBD2

CDR3nt: TGTGCCAGCCGGAAGGGCCACTCCTACGATCAGTATTTC
CDR3aa: CASRKGHSYDQYF
v_gene: TRBV12-3/TRBV12-4
j_gene: TRBJ2-7
abundance: NA
d_gene: NA

CDR3nt: TGTCCCGGCAGCTTGGATATCGGACTAGCCATGGATGAGCAGTTCTTC
CDR3aa: CPGSLDIGLAMDEQFF
v_gene: TRBV11-2
j_gene: TRBJ2-1
abundance: NA
d_gene: TRBD2

CDR3nt: TGTGCCAGCAGCTCATCCGTTGGACTAGCGGGAGGGGGGTACGATCAGTTCTTC
CDR3aa: CASSSSVGLAGGGYDQFF
v_gene: TRBV11-2
j_gene: TRBJ2-1
abundance: NA
d_gene: TRBD2

CDR3nt: TGCGCCAGCAGTCACTGGGGAGGGGTTAACACCGGGGAGCTGTTTTTT
CDR3aa: CASSHWGGVNTGELFF
v_gene: TRBV4-1
j_gene: TRBJ2-2
abundance: NA
d_gene: TRBD2

CDR3nt: TGTGCCAGGAGTTACTCGAGAATGGTGGAGTCACCCCTCCACTTT
CDR3aa: CARSYSRMVESPLHF
v_gene: TRBV6-5
j_gene: TRBJ1-6
abundance: NA
d_gene: NA

CDR3nt: TGTGCCAGGATCCACTGGTGGCGGAAGGCCGACGAGCAGTACTTC
CDR3aa: CARIHWWRKADEQYF
v_gene: TRBV6-7
j_gene: TRBJ2-7
abundance: NA
d_gene: NA

CDR3nt: TGTGCCAGCAGTTTAGACGGGCGGGGGGTGAACACCGGGAAGCCGTTTTTT
CDR3aa: CASSLDGRGVNTGKPFF
v_gene: TRBV11-2
j_gene: TRBJ2-2
abundance: NA
d_gene: TRBD2

CDR3nt: TGTGCCAGCAGCAATAGGGGCGAGGAAACTGAAGCTTTCTTT
CDR3aa: CASSNRGEETEAFF
v_gene: TRBV6-5
j_gene: TRBJ1-1
abundance: NA
d_gene: NA

CDR3nt: TGTGCCAGCAGCGTAGCAGGCTACGAGCAGTACTTC
CDR3aa: CASSVAGYEQYF
v_gene: TRBV11-2
j_gene: TRBJ2-7
abundance: NA
d_gene: NA

CDR3nt: TGTGCCAGCAGCAGCCGGGACAGGGGAAGTCTGTATTTT
CDR3aa: CASSSRDRGSLYF
v_gene: TRBV7-9
j_gene: TRBJ2-3
abundance: many
d_gene: TRBD1

CDR3nt: TGTGCCAGCAGGGGGTTTGATAGCAATCAGCCCCAGCATTTT
CDR3aa: CASRGFDSNQPQHF
v_gene: TRBV2
j_gene: TRBJ1-5
abundance: NA
d_gene: NA

CDR3nt: TGTGCCAGCAGTGAATATGGTAGCGGGAGGTACGAGCAGTACTTC
CDR3aa: CASSEYGSGRYEQYF
v_gene: TRBV25-1
j_gene: TRBJ2-7
abundance: many
d_gene: TRBD2